This entry concerns a single T cell receptor beta chain. The target antigen is unknown. These data are taken from a study of radiotherapy plus CTLA-4 blockade in lung cancer. The germline CDR1 and CDR2 sequences are LGHNA and YNFKEQ. The CDR3 length is 15 residues. After removal of 4 bases from V and 4 bases from J, the junction contained 6 bases not matched to a gene. Here immunoSEQ multiplex PCR was the method, and the copy in TCRdb shows in-frame clones only, minus some. The sample includes some 94,000 clones, approximately 78% of them seen just once. Study-wide results and caveats: Peripheral blood showed expansion of tumor-derived TCR clones after radiotherapy and ipilimumab.

The specimen comprised peripheral blood, sampled from a patient treated with radiotherapy plus ipilimumab. This sequence joins TRBV4-2 and TRBJ1-2, with 10 bases lining up with TRBD1. The source of this sequence is a human donor with non-small cell lung cancer that progressed on radiotherapy plus ipilimumab. CDR3 in amino acids: CASSPLTGGGYGYTF. As DNA, the CDR3 is TGTGCCAGCAGCCCCTTGACAGGGGGCGGCTATGGCTACACCTTC.